The next 2 T cell receptor beta chains were all read from a single sample in a study of T cells in Graves' hyperthyroidism and ophthalmopathy. The TCR beta CDR3 regions underwent amplification using RNA transcripts as the source. The TCR CDR3 was amplified in a first-round RT-PCR using the HTBI primer set. MiXCR, applied by TCRdb to the multiplex PCR reads, yields one record per CDR3 protein. The sample includes about 400,000 distinct CDR3 sequences, about a sixth of them seen just once. The sequencing sample was made of blood. These TCRs come from a woman younger than 30 with Graves' hyperthyroidism that later progressed to Graves' ophthalmopathy.

This clonotype was found many times. This rearrangement joins TRBV28 to TRBJ1-6; D gene uncertain. V dropped 4 bases and J dropped 9 bases, with 13 bases sitting between them. The CDR3 has 14 amino acids. Germline V gene data show CDR1 as MDHEN and CDR2 as SYDVKM. The chain's CDR3 is CASSSDGYPSPLHF. CDR3 coding DNA: TGTGCCAGCAGTTCGGACGGGTATCCTTCACCCCTCCACTTT. The entire variable domain, with the rest obtained from reference TRBV28 and TRBJ1-6, is as follows: DVKVTQSSRYLVKRTGEKVFLECVQDMDHENMFWYRQDPGLGLRLIYFSYDVKMKEKGDIPEGYSVSREKKERFSLILESASTNQTSMYLCASSSDGYPSPLHFGNGTRLTVT.

V usage is TRBV12-3 or TRBV12-4 and J usage is TRBJ2-7; no reliable D call. CDR3 length: 12 residues. V lost 8 bases and J 2 bases, leaving 10 bases between the germline ends. In nucleotides, the CDR3 is TGTGCCAGCGGTTCTCACGCCTACGAGCAGTACTTC. Residues: CASGSHAYEQYF.